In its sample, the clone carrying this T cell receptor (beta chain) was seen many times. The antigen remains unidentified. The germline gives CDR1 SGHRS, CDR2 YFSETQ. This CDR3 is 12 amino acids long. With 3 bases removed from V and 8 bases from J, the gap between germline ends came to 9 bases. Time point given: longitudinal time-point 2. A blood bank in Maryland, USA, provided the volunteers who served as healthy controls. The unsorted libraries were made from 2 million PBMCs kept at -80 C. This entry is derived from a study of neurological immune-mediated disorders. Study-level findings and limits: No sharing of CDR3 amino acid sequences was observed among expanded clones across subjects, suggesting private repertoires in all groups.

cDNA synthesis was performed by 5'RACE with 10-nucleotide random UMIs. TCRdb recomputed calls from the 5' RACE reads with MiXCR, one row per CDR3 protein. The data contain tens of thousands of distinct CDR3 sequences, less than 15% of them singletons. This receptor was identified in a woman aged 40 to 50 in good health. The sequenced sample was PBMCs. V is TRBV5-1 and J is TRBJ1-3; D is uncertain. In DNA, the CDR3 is TGCGCCAGCAGCTCTTGGGGTTACACCATATATTTT. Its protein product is CASSSWGYTIYF.